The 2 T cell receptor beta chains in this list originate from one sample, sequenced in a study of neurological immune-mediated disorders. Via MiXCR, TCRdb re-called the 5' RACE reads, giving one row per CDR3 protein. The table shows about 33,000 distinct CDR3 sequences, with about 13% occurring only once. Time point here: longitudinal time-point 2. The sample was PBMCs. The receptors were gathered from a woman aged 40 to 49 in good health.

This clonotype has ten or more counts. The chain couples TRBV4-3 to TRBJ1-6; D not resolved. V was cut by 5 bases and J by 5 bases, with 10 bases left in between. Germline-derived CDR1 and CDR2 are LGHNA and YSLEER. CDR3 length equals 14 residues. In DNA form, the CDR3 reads TGCGCCAGCAGCTCCCCACTGGATAATTCACCCCTCCACTTT. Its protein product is CASSSPLDNSPLHF.

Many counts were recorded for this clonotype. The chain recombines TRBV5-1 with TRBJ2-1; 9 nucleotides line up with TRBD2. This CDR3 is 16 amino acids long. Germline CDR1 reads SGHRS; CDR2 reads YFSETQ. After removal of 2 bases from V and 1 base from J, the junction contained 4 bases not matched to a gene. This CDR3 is CASSFSGSLSYNEQFF. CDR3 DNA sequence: TGCGCCAGCAGCTTTAGCGGGAGCTTGTCCTACAATGAGCAGTTCTTC.